The sequence of this T cell receptor (beta chain) was determined in a study of spatial heterogeneity in lung cancer. The wider study: Mean representation of each unique TCR and UMI combination in the raw reads exceeded nine occurrences.

Time point described: sample taken at primary tumor resection. Untreated early-stage non-small cell lung cancer patients, approximately 79 in total, were the donors. Whole RNA was taken from tumor, nontumor lung or frozen PBMC; it was then sequenced unsorted. Each TCR cDNA molecule bore a unique molecular identifier. In TCRdb, the 5' RACE reads were re-called with MiXCR into one record per CDR3 protein. The sample lists some 100,000 distinct CDR3 sequences; roughly 12% were seen once. This CDR3 is built from 17 residues. J lost 4 bases, V lost 2 bases, and 9 bases had no gene match. CDR1 is KGHSH, CDR2 LQKENI, per germline.

The chain links TRBV18 to TRBJ1-4, with TRBD1 matching over 8 bases. This clonotype was obtained from a male donor with early-stage non-small cell lung cancer. Sequenced here: PBMCs, sampled at surgery. The CDR3 region has the DNA TGTGCCAGCTCACCAGGAGTCGACAGGGGCATTAATGAAAAACTGTTTTTT. The encoded protein is CASSPGVDRGINEKLFF.